This note documents a single TCR beta chain sequence. The antigen remains undetermined. Sequencing used immunoSEQ multiplex PCR; TCRdb keeps in-frame clones, though not all of them. The table has about 99,000 clones, approximately 85% seen once. Germline V lookup: CDR1 SGHTA, CDR2 FQGNSA. The CDR3 has 15 amino acids. Trimming took off 4 bases at V and 0 bases at J, with 10 bases between the two ends. This sample is drawn from a study of T cell clones after liver transplantation. For the study at large: Three of eight recipients were HCV-positive; others had non-autoimmune, non-viral indications.

Study-wide findings and caveats: Donor-reactive sequences fell more than third party-reactive ones, suggesting partial deletion. Migration into the graft, not deletion, may explain lost graft donor-reactive T cells.

The receptor was isolated from a human donor who received a liver transplant. The sample here was CD4+ T cells from blood, taken before liver transplant. This chain connects TRBV7-2 to TRBJ1-5; D is possibly TRBD1 (5 bases). CDR3 DNA: TGTGCCAGCAGCTCCGGGACGGTTAGCAATCAGCCCCAGCATTTT. Protein product: CASSSGTVSNQPQHF. The complete variable domain, with remaining parts taken from reference TRBV7-2 and TRBJ1-5, reads GAGVSQSPSNKVTEKGKDVELRCDPISGHTALYWYRQSLGQGLEFLIYFQGNSAPDKSGLPSDRFSAERTGGSVSTLTIQRTQQEDSAVYLCASSSGTVSNQPQHFGDGTRLSIL.